The 21 T cell receptor beta chains presented below share a single source sample, sequenced in a study of identical twins. MiXCR was run by TCRdb on the 5' RACE reads, yielding one entry per CDR3 protein. The table has 470,000 or so distinct CDR3 sequences, approximately 24% seen once. The sample also formed part of further work on T cells expressing NK-cell markers.

The sample comprised CD4+ T cells sorted from blood. The receptors stem from a woman aged 18-30 years in good health.

This clonotype was seen only a few times. The chain is built from TRBV20-1 and TRBJ2-4, with a tentative D call TRBD2 (6 bases). Looked up from germline, CDR1 is DFQATT and CDR2 is SNEGSKA (reference sequence). Trimming left V 4 bases short and J 6 bases short, with 16 bases between. This CDR3 has 14 amino acids. Here the CDR3 reads CSATFPGSGNIQYF. The CDR3 DNA follows: TGCAGTGCTACGTTTCCCGGGAGCGGAAACATTCAGTACTTC.

This clonotype was detected only a few times. This chain links TRBV7-9 with TRBJ2-7; 7 bases align to TRBD1. The CDR3 extends over 14 amino acids. CDR1 is SEHNR, CDR2 FQNEAQ, per germline (reference sequence). Trimming cost V 4 bases and J 3 bases; bases outside gene matches: 6. CDR3 loop: CASSSARDSYEQYF. CDR3 bases: TGTGCCAGCAGCTCCGCCAGGGACAGCTACGAGCAGTACTTC.

The V and J genes are TRBV7-9 and TRBJ2-2; 10 bases align to TRBD1. V shed 6 bases, J shed 6 bases, and the junction held 7 bases outside the gene matches. CDR1 SEHNR and CDR2 FQNEAQ come from the germline V gene (reference sequence). The CDR3 has 15 amino acids. CDR3 sequence reads: CASRSFGQGAGELFF. The DNA for the CDR3 is TGTGCCAGCAGGTCCTTCGGACAGGGGGCCGGGGAGCTGTTTTTT.

This clonotype was seen a handful of times. The J gene is TRBJ2-3, the V gene TRBV25-1, with 8 positions matching TRBD2. With V trimmed by 0 bases and J by 3 bases, 11 bases remained unmatched. This CDR3 contains 18 residues. Germline V gene data show CDR1 as MGHDK and CDR2 as SYGVNS. The CDR3 DNA is TGTGCCAGCAGTGAATATGGGTTGCGGGGGGCCTTTACAGATACGCAGTATTTT. This encodes CASSEYGLRGAFTDTQYF.

The table lists this clonotype with a few counts. The CDR3 nucleotides read TGCAGCGTTGTTAGACAGCCCTACGAGCAGTACTTC. Protein sequence: CSVVRQPYEQYF. The chain recombines TRBV29-1 with TRBJ2-7; TRBD1 might be the D (5 bases). Deletions cut 4 bases from V and 2 bases from J, with 9 bases between. CDR3 length equals 12 residues. Germline V gives CDR1 SQVTM, CDR2 ANQGSEA.

This clonotype was seen a few times. The chain joins TRBV20-1 to TRBJ2-1; 7 bases line up with TRBD2. This CDR3 region has 18 residues. In germline, CDR1 is DFQATT, CDR2 SNEGSKA (reference sequence). With V trimmed by 1 base and J by 3 bases, 15 bases remained unmatched. The CDR3 bases are TGCAGTGCTAGAGGAATGGGCGGGGGAGATCGAATCTACAATGAGCAGTTCTTC. Amino acid sequence: CSARGMGGGDRIYNEQFF.

This clonotype was picked up a small number of times. The chain joins TRBV6-2 or TRBV6-3 to TRBJ1-2; D is ambiguous. The CDR3 consists of 13 residues. In germline, CDR1 is MNHEY, CDR2 SVGEGT. V was pared by 5 bases and J by 4 bases, with 11 bases between. The CDR3 DNA reads TGTGCCAGCAGTGGACGGGCGTTCTATGGCTACACCTTC. The encoded protein is CASSGRAFYGYTF.

This clonotype occurred a few times. The gene calls are TRBV12-3 or TRBV12-4 and TRBJ1-4; no reliable D call. Trimming took 6 bases from V and 0 from J, leaving 11 bases between them. The CDR3 extends over 15 amino acids. The CDR3, as DNA: TGTGCCAGCAGCCCCTATGGAGCAACTAATGAAAAACTGTTTTTT. This sequence encodes CASSPYGATNEKLFF.

This chain connects TRBV20-1 to TRBJ2-3, with D perhaps TRBD1 or TRBD2 (5 bases each). CDR1 and CDR2 from the germline V gene are DFQATT and SNEGSKA (reference sequence). The length of the CDR3 is 15 residues. V was pared by 3 bases and J by 2 bases, with 15 bases between. CDR3 amino acids: CSASGTVIFTDTQYF. DNA of the CDR3: TGCAGTGCTAGCGGGACGGTTATATTCACAGATACGCAGTATTTT.

This clonotype was counted a few times. V is TRBV6-5 and J is TRBJ2-1; 8 nucleotides line up with TRBD2. Germline lookup yields CDR1 MNHEY and CDR2 SVGAGI. After removal of 2 bases from V and 6 bases from J, the junction contained 6 bases not matched to a gene. The CDR3 is 15 residues long. The CDR3 sequence is CASSYRRGDFNEQFF. In DNA form, the CDR3 reads TGTGCCAGCAGTTACCGGCGGGGGGACTTCAATGAGCAGTTCTTC.

This clonotype was seen only a few times. J is TRBJ2-1 and V is TRBV12-3 or TRBV12-4, with TRBD2 identical over 7 bases. V gave up 7 bases and J gave up 1 base; unmatched junction bases: 7. The CDR3 is 15 residues long. The chain's CDR3 is CASIPGGSSYNEQFF. In DNA, the CDR3 is TGTGCCAGCATCCCAGGCGGGAGTTCCTACAATGAGCAGTTCTTC.

This sequence joins TRBV5-1 and TRBJ1-2, with D maybe TRBD1 (5 bases). The CDR3 loop spans 14 amino acids. The ends were cut back, 4 bases at V and 6 bases at J, with 16 bases in the middle. Germline V CDR1 and CDR2: SGHRS, YFSETQ. The CDR3 sequence is CASSASGTDNGYTF. DNA for the CDR3: TGCGCCAGCAGCGCCTCCGGGACGGACAATGGCTACACCTTC.

The chain is built from TRBV7-9 and TRBJ2-7; 14 bases match TRBD2. Looked up from germline, CDR1 is SEHNR and CDR2 is FQNEAQ (reference sequence). The CDR3 has 16 residues. The J segment lost 3 bases and the V segment lost 1 base, leaving 2 bases of the junction unmatched. The CDR3 DNA reads TGTGCCAGCAGCTTAGAGACTAGCGGGAGGGGCTACGAGCAGTACTTC. Protein product: CASSLETSGRGYEQYF.

V gene TRBV5-1 combines with J gene TRBJ2-3; a possible D gene is TRBD2 (7 bases). Trimming cost V 3 bases and J 4 bases, with 15 bases left between them. Germline CDR1 is SGHRS and CDR2 is YFSETQ. This CDR3 region has 15 residues. The CDR3 DNA sequence: TGCGCCAGCAGCTCCGCCGGGGGGCAGTCAGATACGCAGTATTTT. Amino acid sequence: CASSSAGGQSDTQYF.

The chain is built from TRBV29-1 and TRBJ2-5, with 8 bases matching TRBD1. The J segment lost 5 bases and the V segment lost 5 bases, leaving 4 bases of the junction unmatched. Germline V gene sequence: CDR1 SQVTM, CDR2 ANQGSEA. The CDR3 length is 12 residues. CDR3 sequence: CSVQGARETQYF. The DNA of the CDR3 is TGCAGCGTTCAGGGGGCGCGGGAGACCCAGTACTTC.

The chain couples TRBV7-2 to TRBJ2-7; D remains ambiguous. The CDR3 extends over 12 amino acids. From germline, CDR1 is SGHTA and CDR2 FQGNSA. V was clipped by 1 base and J by 5 bases, with 6 bases between them. CDR3 in amino acids: CASSLVPHEQYF. CDR3 nucleotide sequence: TGTGCCAGCAGCTTAGTACCGCACGAGCAGTACTTC. The full variable domain, rest sourced from reference TRBV7-2 and TRBJ2-7, is GAGVSQSPSNKVTEKGKDVELRCDPISGHTALYWYRQSLGQGLEFLIYFQGNSAPDKSGLPSDRFSAERTGGSVSTLTIQRTQQEDSAVYLCASSLVPHEQYFGPGTRLTVT.

This chain joins TRBV5-5 and TRBJ2-7, with 9 bases fitting TRBD1. This CDR3 spans 15 amino acids. Germline V lookup: CDR1 SGHKS, CDR2 YYEKEE (reference sequence). The V gene end was trimmed by 9 bases and the J gene end by 3 bases; junction bases not matched to a gene: 13. The CDR3 sequence is CATGTGPRMNYEQYF. The CDR3 region has the DNA TGTGCCACCGGGACAGGGCCAAGGATGAACTACGAGCAGTACTTC.

V gene TRBV6-5 combines with J gene TRBJ2-7; D unclear. The length of the CDR3 is 13 residues. V lost 2 bases to trimming and J lost 2 bases, with 7 bases between them. Germline lookup yields CDR1 MNHEY and CDR2 SVGAGI. The CDR3 DNA sequence: TGTGCCAGCAGTTACATGCAGGCCTACGAGCAGTACTTC. This encodes CASSYMQAYEQYF.

This clonotype turned up a few times. Written as DNA, the CDR3 is TGTGCCAGCAGCCACTACCTAGCGGGACCTCACAATGAGCAGTTCTTC. It codes for CASSHYLAGPHNEQFF. The chain combines TRBV11-2 with TRBJ2-1; 9 bases line up with TRBD2. Germline trimming cut 5 bases from V and 5 bases from J; bases unmatched to any gene: 10. Germline V CDR1 and CDR2: SGHAT, FQNNGV. The CDR3 is 16 residues long.

This clonotype was counted at least ten times. The gene calls are TRBV7-9 and TRBJ1-2; 10 nucleotides agree with TRBD1. The germline gives CDR1 SEHNR, CDR2 FQNEAQ (reference sequence). The trim removed 2 bases at V and 5 bases at J, leaving 8 bases unmatched. The CDR3 contains 16 residues. DNA for the CDR3: TGTGCCAGCAGCTTACATGTGACAGGGGGCAGGTATGGCTACACCTTC. Translated, it gives CASSLHVTGGRYGYTF.

This clonotype was detected a few times. The chain recombines TRBV15 with TRBJ2-7; D not certain. Germline CDR1 LNHNV, CDR2 YYDKDF (reference sequence). CDR3 length equals 14 residues. V shed 1 base and J shed 3 bases, with 10 bases lying between them. The CDR3 spells CATSRVGNYYEQYF. As DNA, the CDR3 is TGTGCCACCAGCAGAGTGGGGAATTACTACGAGCAGTACTTC.